This entry lists 10 T cell receptor beta chains sequenced from one sample in a study of CD8 T cells in ankylosing spondylitis. TCRdb reanalysed the 5' RACE reads using MiXCR and keeps one entry per CDR3 protein. Of approximately 240,000 distinct CDR3 sequences listed, roughly a tenth are singletons. The sample was blood, either unsorted or a sorted T cell fraction (not recorded which). Receptors were obtained from a male donor with ankylosing spondylitis or in good health (not recorded which).

This clonotype was picked up many times. This chain joins TRBV7-9 and TRBJ2-7, with unresolved D. The CDR3 has 12 amino acids. Germline CDR1 SEHNR, CDR2 FQNEAQ (reference sequence). V lost 5 bases, J lost 1 base, and 6 bases lay in between. The CDR3 sequence: CASSPPSYEQYF. The CDR3 DNA reads TGTGCCAGCAGCCCCCCATCCTACGAGCAGTACTTC.

Ten or more counts support this clonotype. The V gene is TRBV25-1, the J gene TRBJ1-6; 8 bases are shared with TRBD1. This CDR3 has 14 residues. With 2 bases clipped from V and 10 bases from J, the junction kept 4 bases outside the gene matches. In germline, CDR1 is MGHDK, CDR2 SYGVNS. The CDR3 reads CASSEQGAGSPLHF. CDR3 nucleotides: TGTGCCAGCAGTGAACAGGGGGCAGGATCACCCCTCCACTTT.

This clonotype occurred many times. V is TRBV11-2 and J is TRBJ1-1; D is undetermined. Germline V gives CDR1 SGHAT, CDR2 FQNNGV. The CDR3 covers 13 residues. V was pared by 4 bases and J by 7 bases, with 13 bases between. Here the CDR3 reads CASSSNPGLEAFF. The CDR3 DNA sequence: TGTGCCAGCAGCTCCAACCCCGGCCTTGAAGCTTTCTTT.

This clonotype was seen repeatedly, ten times or more. The genes are TRBV25-1 and TRBJ2-3; TRBD1 agrees at 7 bases. V shed 8 bases, J shed 4 bases, and the junction held 6 bases outside the gene matches. This CDR3 region has 13 residues. Germline V gives CDR1 MGHDK, CDR2 SYGVNS. CDR3: CASRLGGSDTQYF. CDR3 coding DNA: TGTGCCAGCCGCCTAGGGGGCTCAGATACGCAGTATTTT.

This clonotype appeared many times. V usage is TRBV4-1 and J usage is TRBJ2-1; tentatively, D is TRBD1 (5 bases). Looked up from germline, CDR1 is MGHRA and CDR2 is YSYEKL. Trimming shortened V by 1 base and J by 6 bases, and 10 bases separated the two germline ends. This CDR3 has 14 residues. CDR3 amino acids: CASSQGAGSNEQFF. CDR3 DNA: TGCGCCAGCAGCCAAGGAGCAGGGTCCAATGAGCAGTTCTTC.

This clonotype was counted many times. No conserved phenylalanine or tryptophan is present at the end of the CDR3, so a read error is the likely explanation. The chain links TRBV20-1 to TRBJ1-1; 10 bases fit TRBD1. The CDR3 runs 14 residues. V gave up 5 bases and J gave up 2 bases; unmatched junction bases: 5. Germline CDR1 and CDR2: DFQATT and SNEGSKA (reference sequence). The CDR3 is CSAGGTGDNTEAFL. Here the CDR3 DNA reads TGCAGTGCTGGAGGGACAGGGGACAACACTGAAGCTTTCCTT.

This clonotype came up many times. This chain uses TRBV6-1 with TRBJ2-7; 8 nucleotides align to TRBD1. Losses at the gene ends were 1 base for V and 0 bases for J; bases not matched to a gene: 8. The CDR3 extends over 17 amino acids. Germline CDR1 is MNHNS and CDR2 is SASEGT. Written as DNA, the CDR3 is TGTGCCAGCAGTGAAGGGCGAGGGACAGGCGTCTCCTACGAGCAGTACTTC. Amino acid sequence: CASSEGRGTGVSYEQYF.

This clonotype was detected many times. The rearrangement uses TRBV29-1 and TRBJ1-1; TRBD1 might be the D (6 bases). CDR3 length: 12 residues. The V and J ends lost 7 bases and 2 bases respectively, with 11 bases between them. Looked up from germline, CDR1 is SQVTM and CDR2 is ANQGSEA. DNA of the CDR3: TGCAGCGCTCGGACAGCCAACACTGAAGCTTTCTTT. Protein: CSARTANTEAFF. The full variable domain, completed using reference TRBV29-1 and TRBJ1-1, is SAVISQKPSRDICQRGTSLTIQCQVDSQVTMMFWYRQQPGQSLTLIATANQGSEATYESGFVIDKFPISRPNLTFSTLTVSNMSPEDSSIYLCSARTANTEAFFGQGTRLTVV.

V and J are TRBV27 and TRBJ1-1; 9 bases line up with TRBD1. The CDR3 covers 11 residues. The germline V gene encodes CDR1 MNHEY and CDR2 SMNVEV (reference sequence). V dropped 5 bases and J dropped 11; count of bases not matched to a gene: 3. CDR3 in amino acids: CASSTGTGAFF. DNA of the CDR3: TGTGCCAGCAGTACAGGGACAGGGGCTTTCTTT.

This clonotype was seen repeatedly, ten times or more. This chain joins TRBV29-1 and TRBJ2-7; 7 bases map to TRBD1. In germline, CDR1 is SQVTM, CDR2 ANQGSEA. The CDR3 covers 15 residues. The trim removed 1 base at V and 0 bases at J, leaving 6 bases unmatched. The chain's CDR3 is CSVEAMGQSSYEQYF. DNA of the CDR3: TGCAGCGTTGAAGCCATGGGACAGAGCTCCTACGAGCAGTACTTC.